This TCR beta chain was captured by sequencing in a study of cytomegalovirus exposure and HLA in healthy donors. With 60 Vbeta and 13 Jbeta primers, the PCR was carried out. Sequencing was performed with immunoSEQ multiplex PCR; in TCRdb, only in-frame clones are kept and a portion is missing. The sample holds some 120,000 clones, 75% to 85% seen once. Germline loops: CDR1 MNHNS, CDR2 SASEGT. There are 15 residues in the CDR3. The ends were cut back, 7 bases at V and 1 base at J, with 14 bases in the middle. This clone has only a few counts. Its matching antigen is unknown. Study-wide results and caveats: HLA alleles were associated with around 17,000 TCR beta sequences in a later analysis at 0.05 false discovery rate. Usually a TCR sequence was rare, but some public TCRs were found in many donors.

The specimen was PBMCs. The TCR was taken from a middle-aged man in good health and CMV-seronegative. The chain carries TRBV6-1 and TRBJ2-1; TRBD1 is a possible D gene (7 bases). The CDR3 DNA reads as TGTGCCAGCAAGCGCAGGGGGGAGTCCTACAATGAGCAGTTCTTC. It translates to CASKRRGESYNEQFF.